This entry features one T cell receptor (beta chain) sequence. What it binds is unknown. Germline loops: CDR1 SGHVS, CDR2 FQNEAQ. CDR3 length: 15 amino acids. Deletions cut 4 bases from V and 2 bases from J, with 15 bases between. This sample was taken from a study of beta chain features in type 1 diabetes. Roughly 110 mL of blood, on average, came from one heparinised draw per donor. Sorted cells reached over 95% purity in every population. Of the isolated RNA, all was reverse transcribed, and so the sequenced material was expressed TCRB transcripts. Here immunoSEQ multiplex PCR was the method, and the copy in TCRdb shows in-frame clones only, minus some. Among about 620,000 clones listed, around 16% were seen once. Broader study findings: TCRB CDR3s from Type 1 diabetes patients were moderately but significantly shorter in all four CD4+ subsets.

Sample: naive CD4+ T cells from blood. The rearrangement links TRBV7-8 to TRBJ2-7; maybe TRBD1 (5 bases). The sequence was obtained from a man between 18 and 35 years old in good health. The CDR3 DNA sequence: TGTGCCAGCAGCTCTCAGTTACAGGTAACCTACGAGCAGTACTTC. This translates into CASSSQLQVTYEQYF.